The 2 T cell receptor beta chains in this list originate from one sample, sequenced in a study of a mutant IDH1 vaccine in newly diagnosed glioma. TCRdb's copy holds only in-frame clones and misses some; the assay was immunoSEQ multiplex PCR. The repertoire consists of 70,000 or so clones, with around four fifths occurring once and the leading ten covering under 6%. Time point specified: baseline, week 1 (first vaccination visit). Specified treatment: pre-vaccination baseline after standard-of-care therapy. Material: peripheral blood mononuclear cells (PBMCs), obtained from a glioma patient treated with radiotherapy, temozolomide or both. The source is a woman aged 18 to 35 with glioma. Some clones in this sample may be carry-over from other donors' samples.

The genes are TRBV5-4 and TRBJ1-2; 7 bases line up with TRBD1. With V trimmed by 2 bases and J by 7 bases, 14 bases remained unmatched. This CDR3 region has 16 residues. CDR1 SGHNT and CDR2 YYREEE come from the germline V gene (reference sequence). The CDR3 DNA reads TGTGCCAGCAGCTTTCCCTTTCGACAGGGTGTGTTTGGCTACACCTTC. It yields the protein CASSFPFRQGVFGYTF. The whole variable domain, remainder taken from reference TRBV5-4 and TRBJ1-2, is ETGVTQSPTHLIKTRGQQVTLRCSSQSGHNTVSWYQQALGQGPQFIFQYYREEENGRGNFPPRFSGLQFPNYSSELNVNALELDDSALYLCASSFPFRQGVFGYTFGSGTRLTVV.

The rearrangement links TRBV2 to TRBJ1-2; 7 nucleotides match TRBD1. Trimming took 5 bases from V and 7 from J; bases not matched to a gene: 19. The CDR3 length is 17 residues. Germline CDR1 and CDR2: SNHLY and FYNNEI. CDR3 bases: TGTGCCAGCAGTAAACAGGGGAGACGTGTGTGGTGGAGTGGCTACACCTTC. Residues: CASSKQGRRVWWSGYTF.